This T cell receptor (beta chain) was recovered during a study of cytomegalovirus exposure and HLA in healthy donors. Study-wide background: Among the 300 to 450 genotyped donors, approximately 81% were placed in the Caucasian-associated ancestry cluster. Regarding the study as a whole: In vitro data verified a few CMV-associated chains as specific for CMV antigens. There were some V segments, including TRBV6-2 and TRBV6-3, excluded as indistinguishable.

The CDR3 loop spans 14 amino acids. With 6 bases removed from V and 5 bases from J, the gap between germline ends came to 16 bases. Per germline, CDR1 SGHTA and CDR2 FQGNSA. The PCR made use of 60 Vbeta and 13 Jbeta primers. Profiling relied on immunoSEQ multiplex PCR, and the TCRdb table lists in-frame clones only, not all of them. This listing includes roughly 120,000 clones. About this clone: As yet, its antigen is unknown.

The sequence derives from a young man in good health and CMV-seronegative. What was sequenced was PBMCs. The chain couples TRBV7-2 to TRBJ1-1, with D maybe TRBD1 (6 bases). CDR3 nucleotide sequence: TGTGCCAGCAGATCAGGTCCCACAGGGACTGAAGCTTTCTTT. Translating gives CASRSGPTGTEAFF.